This T cell receptor beta chain was recorded in a study of T cells in narcolepsy (dated by TCRdb to 2017 to 2018). About the investigation overall: Healthy control donors were enrolled in the study alongside patients who had narcolepsy type 1 or type 2 (NT1, NT2). Autoreactive T cells targeting hypocretin neuron self-antigens (hypocretin, TRIB2) were sought in narcolepsy patients, and TCR Vbeta sequencing was used to track clonotypes in blood and CSF.

The library came from the immunoSEQ multiplex PCR assay. TCRdb took over this immuneACCESS table, retaining in-frame rearrangements with V and J assigned. Such tables are incomplete; in checked studies, under half of the missing clones stem from an unresolved V gene, and the remainder is unexplained. Within this sample are 15,000 to 20,000 clones, with roughly two thirds of them counted one time only. The top ten clones comprise 14% to 15% of the sample. Unmatched junction bases come to 8, with V trimmed by 3 bases and J by 8 bases. The CDR3, from cysteine to phenylalanine, totals 14 residues. Only the CDR3 portion is preserved as DNA: 42 bases, with reading frame beginning at the first base. The CDR1 and CDR2 encoded by the germline V gene (reference sequence) are MNHEY and SMNVEV. The paper as a whole reports these results and caveats: Plots that compared CSF and blood CD4+ T cell clonotypes from the same patient highlighted HCRT-specific and TRIB2-specific autoreactive clonotypes. Autoreactive clonotypes were reported to be detected serially in the blood of the same patients and of different patients, but not in the blood of healthy controls.

For TCR Vbeta sequencing and comparison with CSF CD8+ T cells, memory CD8+ T cells were sorted ex vivo from patient blood. Note on this clone: Its antigen remains unidentified. No base-level quality is on record; no much larger clone is a single base apart.

The rearrangement combines TRBV27 with TRBJ1-2; 8 junctional bases match TRBD1. This clonotype was obtained from a human donor with narcolepsy. The material sequenced was CD45RA- memory CD8+ T cells from PBMCs. The sample's cell subset or site label is to be understood as: memory T cells sorted ex vivo from peripheral blood. The sequenced DNA: TGTGCCAGCAGTTTCCTAGGACAGGGCAGAGGCTACACCTTC. It specifies CASSFLGQGRGYTF.